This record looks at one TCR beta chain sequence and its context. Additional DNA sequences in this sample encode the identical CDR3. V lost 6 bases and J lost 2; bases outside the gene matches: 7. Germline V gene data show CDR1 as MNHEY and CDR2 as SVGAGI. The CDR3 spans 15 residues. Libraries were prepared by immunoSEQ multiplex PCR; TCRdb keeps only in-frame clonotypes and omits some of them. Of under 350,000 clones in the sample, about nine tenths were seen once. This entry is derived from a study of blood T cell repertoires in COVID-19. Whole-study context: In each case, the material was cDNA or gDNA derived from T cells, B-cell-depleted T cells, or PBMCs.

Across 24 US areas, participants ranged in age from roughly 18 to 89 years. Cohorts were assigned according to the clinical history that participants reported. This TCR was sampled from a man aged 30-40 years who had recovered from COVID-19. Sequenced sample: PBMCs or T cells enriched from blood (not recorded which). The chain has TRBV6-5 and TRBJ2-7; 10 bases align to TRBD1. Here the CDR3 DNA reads TGTGCCAGCAGACATCGGGGACAGGGGCCCTACGAGCAGTACTTC. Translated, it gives CASRHRGQGPYEQYF.